Reported below is one TCR beta chain. The antigen remains undetermined. This entry is derived from a study of T cell responses to AZD1222 COVID-19 vaccine. Study findings and constraints: At baseline, seropositivity was found in only six AZD1222 recipients. Repertoires were collected only later (after the peak T cell response had occurred).

Using immunoSEQ multiplex PCR, the repertoire was profiled, and TCRdb retains in-frame clones only, with some absent. The record lists about 140,000 clones, of which the ten most abundant hold approximately 2%. Sequenced sample: peripheral blood. The receptor was isolated from an adult in good health.

The CDR3 sequence: CASTLAGGRTDTQYF. The CDR3 DNA follows: TGTGCCAGCACTCTAGCGGGGGGCCGCACAGATACGCAGTATTTT. The chain uses TRBV2 and TRBJ2-3; TRBD2 matches 11 bases. Germline V gene sequence: CDR1 SNHLY, CDR2 FYNNEI. The V gene end was trimmed by 7 bases and the J gene end by 1 base; junction bases not matched to a gene: 4. This CDR3 spans 15 amino acids. Supplemented by reference TRBV2 and TRBJ2-3, the full variable domain reads EPEVTQTPSHQVTQMGQEVILRCVPISNHLYFYWYRQILGQKVEFLVSFYNNEISEKSEIFDDQFSVERPDGSNFTLKIRSTKLEDSAMYFCASTLAGGRTDTQYFGPGTRLTVL.